The 11 T cell receptor beta chains below were found in one sample sequenced in a study of T cell responses to AZD1222 COVID-19 vaccine. The repertoire was sequenced with immunoSEQ multiplex PCR; TCRdb's copy has only in-frame clones and lacks some. The sample consists of about 55,000 clones, roughly nine tenths of them appearing once. Sample: peripheral blood, taken on day 0 of AZD1222 vaccination. The receptors were sampled from an adult in good health.

Concerning this clone itself: Mismatch with germline at one junction end may stem from a read error. The chain joins TRBV7-8 to TRBJ2-7; the match to TRBD2 covers 7 bases. Germline V CDR1 and CDR2: SGHVS, FQNEAQ. CDR3 length: 14 residues. The CDR3 sequence: CASSLAVGGYEQYF. CDR3 nucleotide sequence: TGTGCCAGCAGCCTAGCGGTCGGGGGATACGAGCAGTACTTC.

The rearrangement uses TRBV4-2 and TRBJ1-5, with D tentatively TRBD1 (6 bases). The CDR3 is 14 residues long. V was trimmed by 1 base and J by 4 bases, leaving 8 bases between them. Looked up from germline, CDR1 is LGHNA and CDR2 is YNFKEQ. Here the CDR3 reads CASSQGQANQPQHF. In nucleotides, the CDR3 is TGTGCCAGCAGCCAAGGACAGGCTAATCAGCCCCAGCATTTT.

The V call is TRBV11-2, the J call TRBJ2-2; D is perhaps TRBD1 (5 bases). In germline, CDR1 is SGHAT, CDR2 FQNNGV. V was shortened by 5 bases and J by 6 bases, with 10 bases between the two germline ends. This CDR3 comprises 13 residues. CDR3 amino acids: CASSPQGSGELFF. CDR3 coding DNA: TGTGCCAGCAGCCCCCAGGGATCCGGGGAGCTGTTTTTT.

This clone was observed a single time. An end of the junction differs from the germline gene, which may be a read error. The V gene is TRBV19, the J gene TRBJ2-3, with D possibly matching TRBD1 (7 bases). CDR3 length: 16 residues. Germline V gene sequence: CDR1 LNHDA, CDR2 SQIVND (reference sequence). CDR3 in amino acids: CASSTDSQGGKDMQYF. As DNA, the CDR3 is TGTGCCAGTAGTACGGACAGCCAGGGGGGTAAAGATATGCAGTATTTT.

CDR3 DNA: TGTGCCAGCAGTTTATCGGCGGCGACACCCAACTATGGCTACACCTTC. Translating gives CASSLSAATPNYGYTF. The chain couples TRBV27 to TRBJ1-2; D is undetermined. Germline values: CDR1 MNHEY, CDR2 SMNVEV (reference sequence). The CDR3 is made up of 16 amino acids. V was clipped by 0 bases and J by 2 bases, with 13 bases between them.

The chain carries TRBV5-4 and TRBJ1-4; D remains unclear. This CDR3 region has 14 residues. V lost 4 bases to trimming and J lost 6 bases, with 13 bases between them. CDR1 is SGHNT and CDR2 is YYREEE in the germline V gene (reference sequence). Here the CDR3 reads CASSTSAWDEKLFF. CDR3 nucleotide sequence: TGTGCCAGCAGCACCTCGGCCTGGGATGAAAAACTGTTTTTT.

This clone was found once. The chain is built from TRBV3-1 (or the pseudogene TRBV3-2) and TRBJ1-1; D may be TRBD1 (5 bases). V was cut by 5 bases and J by 4 bases, with 17 bases left in between. The CDR3 contains 15 residues. Germline CDR1 and CDR2: LGHDT and YNNKEL (reference sequence). The CDR3 DNA is TGTGCCAGCAGCGAAACAAACCATAGGGGCACTGAAGCTTTCTTT. Its translation: CASSETNHRGTEAFF.

The chain links TRBV27 to TRBJ1-1; perhaps TRBD1 as D (6 bases). Trimming pared 2 bases from V and 4 bases from J, leaving 8 bases between. In germline, CDR1 is MNHEY, CDR2 SMNVEV (reference sequence). The CDR3 covers 13 residues. CDR3: CASSLEGGTEAFF. In nucleotides, the CDR3 is TGTGCCAGCAGTTTAGAAGGGGGCACTGAAGCTTTCTTT.

V gene TRBV7-9 combines with J gene TRBJ2-3; 7 bases match TRBD2. The CDR3 totals 14 residues. Germline V CDR1 and CDR2: SEHNR, FQNEAQ (reference sequence). V lost 7 bases, J lost 2 bases, and 6 bases stayed unmatched. CDR3 in amino acids: CASNRGLNTDTQYF. CDR3 DNA: TGTGCCAGCAATAGGGGACTAAACACAGATACGCAGTATTTT.

This chain joins TRBV19 and TRBJ2-1; D remains ambiguous. The CDR3 has 10 amino acids. The V gene's germline CDR1 is LNHDA and CDR2 SQIVND (reference sequence). V lost 11 bases to trimming and J lost 10 bases, with 12 bases between them. CDR3 residues: CAVGDAEQFF. The CDR3 DNA is TGTGCCGTAGGAGACGCCGAGCAGTTCTTC.

The gene calls are TRBV7-2 and TRBJ1-5; 8 bases match TRBD1. The CDR3 has 14 residues. With V trimmed by 1 base and J by 5 bases, 1 base remained unmatched. Germline CDR1 reads SGHTA; CDR2 reads FQGNSA. CDR3 sequence reads: CASSLDRGYQPQHF. CDR3 DNA sequence: TGTGCCAGCAGCTTAGACAGGGGGTATCAGCCCCAGCATTTT.